This T cell receptor beta chain was captured by sequencing in a study of CD8 T cells in ankylosing spondylitis (dated by TCRdb to 2015 to 2018). Describing the broader study: The study profiled T cell receptor beta repertoires in healthy donors and ankylosing spondylitis patients to find disease-linked TCR variants. The full study cohort comprised some 27 ankylosing spondylitis patients and roughly 100 healthy donors. Samples of peripheral blood were taken, and for ankylosing spondylitis patients, synovial fluid was collected as well. Results the study describes overall, beyond this receptor: Blood from ankylosing spondylitis patients appeared to be characterized by a TCR beta motif made up of about 8 highly homologous amino acid variants. Some TCR beta motif variants had previously been reported in synovial fluid and blood of reactive arthritis patients, which suggested common disease-initiation mechanisms. The disease-linked clones had a CD8+ phenotype and were found at relatively low frequencies in peripheral blood. The disease-linked clones were reported as significantly enriched in matched synovial fluid samples from ankylosing spondylitis patients.

This clonotype was seen only a few times. Its antigen is currently not known. Base qualities are not at hand, and no much larger clone is one base apart. Ends trimmed: V by 8 bases, J by 7 bases; bases unmatched to a gene: 15. The CDR3 holds 15 amino acids from the cysteine to the phenylalanine. Kept here is only the CDR3 DNA, which spans 45 bases and is read in frame from base 1. Taken from the germline V gene, the CDR1 and CDR2 loops are SNHLY and FYNNEI. Sequencer: Illumina HiSeq 2500. TCR beta libraries were prepared by quantitative 5'-RACE with molecular barcodes. In the paper's pipeline: Disease-linked TCR variants were identified with a new computational method built on a probabilistic model of VDJ rearrangement. In TCRdb, the public reads were trimmed at Q25 with fastp and aligned with MiXCR, with productive beta chains retained. Every entry covers one CDR3 protein and lists the most common genes and DNA from its rows. Here the V and J calls rest on TCRdb's processing, not on the authors' analysis. In this sample the table shows about 340,000 distinct CDR3 sequences, roughly 14% of which occur a single time. Together, the top ten hold roughly 1.1% of the sample.

The TCR originated in a male donor with ankylosing spondylitis or in good health (not recorded which). Sequencing was performed on blood, either unsorted or a sorted T cell fraction (not recorded which). The V and J genes are TRBV2 and TRBJ2-7; TRBD1 aligns with 9 central bases. The base sequence is TGTGCCAGCCATGGACCCGGGACAGGGAGCAGGGAGCAGTACTTC. The encoded protein is CASHGPGTGSREQYF.